This TCR beta chain came from a study of blood T cell repertoires in COVID-19. Study background: The cDNA or gDNA used as material had been derived from T cells, B-cell-depleted T cells, or PBMCs.

Assay used: immunoSEQ multiplex PCR; TCRdb lists only in-frame clones, some missing. The sample contains fewer than 300,000 clones, roughly 91% of which appear only once. Before being deemed recovered, Cohort 3 donors had two negative PCRs, clearance, or symptom resolution. The ends lost 5 bases at V and 5 bases at J; junction bases unmatched: 4. Germline assignment: CDR1 SGHAT and CDR2 FQDESV (reference sequence). This CDR3 comprises 15 residues. The sequence was obtained from a man aged 35-49 years who had recovered from COVID-19. The material sequenced was PBMCs or T cells enriched from blood (not recorded which). V usage is TRBV11-1 and J usage is TRBJ2-1, with TRBD1 identical over 12 bases. The CDR3: CASSKGQGANNEQFF. Written as DNA, the CDR3 is TGTGCCAGCAGCAAGGGACAGGGGGCCAACAATGAGCAGTTCTTC.